The clone carrying this TCR beta chain showed up just a few times. What it binds is not known. The PCR contained 60 Vbeta and 13 Jbeta primers. TCRdb's table, derived via immunoSEQ multiplex PCR, lists solely in-frame clones and lacks some. The repertoire holds about 130,000 clones, with around 78% as singletons. The V gene's germline CDR1 is KGHSH and CDR2 LQKENI. Trimming removed 3 bases from V and 2 bases from J, with 16 bases in between. This CDR3 spans 16 amino acids. The data belong to a study of cytomegalovirus exposure and HLA in healthy donors. Broader study findings: Analysis was carried out at a later point, and it linked a missense DCLRE1C variant to TCR beta V- and J-gene trimming.

The receptor's source is a woman aged 45-59 years in good health and CMV-seronegative. Sequencing used PBMCs. The chain combines TRBV18 with TRBJ1-2; maybe TRBD1 (5 bases). The CDR3 DNA follows: TGTGCCAGCTCACCTTCGTCTGGCGACAGAAACTATGGCTACACCTTC. This sequence encodes CASSPSSGDRNYGYTF.